The 26 T cell receptor beta chains presented below share a single source sample, sequenced in a study of blood T cell repertoires in COVID-19. The repertoire was sequenced with immunoSEQ multiplex PCR; TCRdb's copy has only in-frame clones and lacks some. The repertoire has about 150,000 clones, around 74% of them found once; the top ten carry 3.7%. The sequenced material came from peripheral blood. These receptors were obtained from a woman older than 75 with acute or convalescent COVID-19.

This rearrangement joins TRBV11-2 to TRBJ2-3, with TRBD1 matching over 10 bases. Germline V gives CDR1 SGHAT, CDR2 FQNNGV. Germline trimming cut 5 bases from V and 3 bases from J; bases unmatched to any gene: 8. The length of the CDR3 is 16 residues. CDR3 loop: CASSHRQGAGTDTQYF. As DNA, the CDR3 is TGTGCCAGCAGCCACAGACAGGGGGCAGGAACAGATACGCAGTATTTT.

The chain recombines TRBV29-1 with TRBJ2-2; unclear D gene. The CDR3 covers 11 residues. Trimming removed 5 bases at V and 2 bases at J, with 3 bases between. The germline gives CDR1 SQVTM, CDR2 ANQGSEA. CDR3 region: CSVQNTGELFF. The DNA for the CDR3 is TGCAGCGTTCAAAACACCGGGGAGCTGTTTTTT.

The chain uses TRBV7-9 and TRBJ2-2; TRBD1 matches 8 bases. Trimming took 6 bases from V and 4 from J; bases not matched to a gene: 4. Germline loops: CDR1 SEHNR, CDR2 FQNEAQ (reference sequence). This CDR3 is built from 14 residues. CDR3: CASRGTGGTGELFF. DNA of the CDR3: TGTGCCAGCAGAGGGACAGGCGGCACCGGGGAGCTGTTTTTT.

This rearrangement joins TRBV6-5 to TRBJ2-5; maybe TRBD2 (7 bases). V shed 7 bases and J shed 5 bases, with 14 bases lying between them. Germline V lookup: CDR1 MNHEY, CDR2 SVGAGI. The CDR3 runs to 13 residues. In DNA, the CDR3 is TGTGCCAGCACCGAAGGGGGGGTTGAGACCCAGTACTTC. Protein: CASTEGGVETQYF.

This clone was seen a handful of times. Here the CDR3 reads CASSSGTGLPIGQETQYF. DNA of the CDR3: TGTGCCAGCAGCTCCGGGACAGGGCTACCGATTGGCCAAGAGACCCAGTACTTC. This chain connects TRBV7-9 to TRBJ2-5; TRBD1 aligns across 9 bases. V was pared by 4 bases and J by 1 base, with 13 bases of the junction left unmatched. The germline gives CDR1 SEHNR, CDR2 FQNEAQ (reference sequence). The CDR3 runs to 18 residues. Variable domain in full (rest from reference TRBV7-9 and TRBJ2-5): DTGVSQNPRHKITKRGQNVTFRCDPISEHNRLYWYRQTLGQGPEFLTYFQNEAQLEKSRLLSDRFSAERPKGSFSTLEIQRTEQGDSAMYLCASSSGTGLPIGQETQYFGPGTRLLVL.

The rearrangement uses TRBV30 and TRBJ1-1; unclear D gene. CDR1 and CDR2 from the germline V gene are GTSNPN and SVGIG (reference sequence). V was trimmed by 3 bases and J by 6 bases, leaving 14 bases between them. The CDR3 consists of 13 residues. CDR3 protein: CAWRTPRYAEAFF. The DNA of the CDR3 is TGTGCCTGGAGAACGCCCCGCTATGCTGAAGCTTTCTTT.

The chain combines TRBV9 with TRBJ1-3; TRBD1 matches at 9 bases. Germline CDR1 reads SGDLS; CDR2 reads YYNGEE. The CDR3 totals 18 residues. The V and J ends lost 4 bases and 2 bases, in that order; junction bases with no gene match: 13. The CDR3 region has the DNA TGTGCCAGCAGCCCGCGGGACAGGGAAAGAGGCACTGGAAACACCATATATTTT. The encoded protein is CASSPRDRERGTGNTIYF.

V and J are TRBV5-6 and TRBJ1-2; 9 nucleotides agree with TRBD1. There are 14 residues in the CDR3. V was pared by 0 bases and J by 8 bases, with 5 bases of the junction left unmatched. Germline assignment: CDR1 SGHDT and CDR2 YYEEEE. The CDR3 sequence is CASSLEQGARGYTF. The CDR3 DNA is TGTGCCAGCAGCTTGGAACAGGGGGCGCGAGGCTACACCTTC.

The CDR3 sequence: CASSLATGSNEKLFF. The CDR3 bases are TGTGCCAGCAGCTTAGCGACAGGGTCTAATGAAAAACTGTTTTTT. The chain joins TRBV7-9 to TRBJ1-4; 7 bases fit TRBD1. The CDR3 is 15 residues long. Unmatched junction bases numbered 1, after V lost 0 bases and J lost 3 bases. Germline-derived CDR1 and CDR2 are SEHNR and FQNEAQ (reference sequence).

The chain uses TRBV30 and TRBJ2-2; D gene unclear. V was pared by 3 bases and J by 10 bases, with 15 bases between. This CDR3 spans 13 amino acids. Germline CDR1 GTSNPN, CDR2 SVGIG (reference sequence). CDR3 residues: CAWSAYEFSELFF. CDR3 nucleotides: TGTGCCTGGAGCGCCTATGAATTTTCGGAGCTGTTTTTT.

This clone was observed a handful of times. The chain is built from TRBV6-5 and TRBJ2-7, with a tentative D call TRBD2 (6 bases). The CDR3 is 11 residues long. CDR1 MNHEY and CDR2 SVGAGI come from the germline V gene. V was shortened by 6 bases and J by 7 bases, with 10 bases between the two germline ends. The CDR3 DNA is TGTGCCAGCAGAATCGCGGGGGAGCAGTACTTC. It codes for CASRIAGEQYF.

The chain couples TRBV6-2 or TRBV6-3 to TRBJ2-1, with D perhaps TRBD2 (5 bases). The CDR3 covers 13 residues. The V end lost 5 bases, the J end lost 9 bases, and 14 bases lay between the germline ends. The germline CDR1 and CDR2 sequences are MNHEY and SVGEGT. The CDR3 DNA is TGTGCCAGCAGTACCCTACTAGTCGGTGAGCAGTTCTTC. This gives the protein CASSTLLVGEQFF.

This chain uses TRBV6-5 with TRBJ2-2, with 7 bases aligning to TRBD1. The trim removed 8 bases at V and 2 bases at J, leaving 5 bases unmatched. The CDR3 contains 14 residues. Germline-derived CDR1 and CDR2 are MNHEY and SVGAGI. The CDR3 region is CASRGQTNTGELFF. CDR3 in DNA: TGTGCCAGCCGGGGACAGACCAACACCGGGGAGCTGTTTTTT.

This chain joins TRBV7-3 and TRBJ2-5, with a tentative D call TRBD2 (6 bases). With 4 bases removed from V and 5 bases from J, the gap between germline ends came to 11 bases. CDR3 length equals 13 residues. The V gene's germline CDR1 is SGHTA and CDR2 FQGTGA. For the CDR3, the DNA is TGTGCCAGCAGCTCTTCGGGAGTTGAGACCCAGTACTTC. It specifies CASSSSGVETQYF.

The V and J genes are TRBV2 and TRBJ2-2; TRBD2 aligns across 7 bases. This CDR3 is built from 17 residues. Per germline, CDR1 SNHLY and CDR2 FYNNEI. Germline trimming cut 5 bases from V and 6 bases from J; bases unmatched to any gene: 15. This CDR3 is CASSRDGTTRVAGELFF. The CDR3, as DNA: TGTGCCAGCAGTCGCGATGGGACTACTCGTGTGGCCGGGGAGCTGTTTTTT. Filled out from reference TRBV2 and TRBJ2-2, the complete variable domain reads EPEVTQTPSHQVTQMGQEVILRCVPISNHLYFYWYRQILGQKVEFLVSFYNNEISEKSEIFDDQFSVERPDGSNFTLKIRSTKLEDSAMYFCASSRDGTTRVAGELFFGEGSRLTVL.

The chain couples TRBV12-3 or TRBV12-4 to TRBJ1-6; D may be TRBD1 (5 bases). V dropped 8 bases and J dropped 11 bases, with 16 bases sitting between them. The CDR3 contains 13 residues. The CDR3 region has the DNA TGTGCCAGCTCCCGCCAGGGATCCCCACCCCTCCACTTT. It is translated as CASSRQGSPPLHF.

This rearrangement joins TRBV4-2 to TRBJ2-5; TRBD1 agrees at 10 bases. Germline V gives CDR1 LGHNA, CDR2 YNFKEQ. The CDR3 sequence is 16 residues long. Trimming removed 0 bases from V and 5 bases from J; junction bases left unmatched: 6. DNA for the CDR3: TGTGCCAGCAGCCAAGAACCGGGACAGGGGCCGGAGACCCAGTACTTC. Translation gives CASSQEPGQGPETQYF.

This clone showed up just once. The chain is built from TRBV7-2 and TRBJ1-1, with 7 nucleotides matching TRBD1. The V gene's germline CDR1 is SGHTA and CDR2 FQGNSA. The CDR3 totals 14 residues. V trimming: 1 base; J trimming: 5 bases; junction bases outside the gene matches: 4. The chain's CDR3 is CASSLEGGETEAFF. As DNA, the CDR3 is TGTGCCAGCAGCTTAGAAGGGGGCGAGACTGAAGCTTTCTTT.

This rearrangement joins TRBV5-1 to TRBJ2-3; tentatively, D is TRBD1 (6 bases). The CDR3 loop spans 17 amino acids. V was cut by 3 bases and J by 1 base, with 18 bases left in between. Per germline, CDR1 SGHRS and CDR2 YFSETQ. The CDR3 sequence is CASSSGTRHFRTDTQYF. As DNA, the CDR3 is TGCGCCAGCAGCTCCGGGACACGACATTTCCGCACAGATACGCAGTATTTT.

This clone occurred once. The chain joins TRBV27 to TRBJ1-2; a possible D gene is TRBD1 (6 bases). Trimming pared 3 bases from V and 0 bases from J, leaving 11 bases between. CDR1 and CDR2 (germline): MNHEY, SMNVEV (reference sequence). The CDR3 runs to 15 residues. The CDR3 is CASSFGTRTNYGYTF. The CDR3 bases are TGTGCCAGCAGTTTTGGGACAAGGACTAACTATGGCTACACCTTC.

This clone has only one observation. This chain links TRBV27 with TRBJ1-6; D remains unclear. Trimming took off 4 bases at V and 1 base at J, with 8 bases between the two ends. The germline V gene encodes CDR1 MNHEY and CDR2 SMNVEV (reference sequence). CDR3 length equals 15 residues. The CDR3 DNA is TGTGCCAGCAGTTCCCGGGAATCCTATAATTCACCCCTCCACTTT. Protein: CASSSRESYNSPLHF.

There are a few counts of this clone. The genes are TRBV5-1 and TRBJ1-5; D is ambiguous. This CDR3 has 15 amino acids. The germline V gene has CDR1 SGHRS and CDR2 YFSETQ. V lost 0 bases, J lost 0 bases, and 7 bases lay in between. CDR3 sequence (DNA): TGCGCCAGCAGCTTGGGACTGAATAGCAATCAGCCCCAGCATTTT. The encoded protein is CASSLGLNSNQPQHF.

In this sample, this clone turned up once. The chain carries TRBV6-5 and TRBJ2-6; D gene uncertain. The CDR3 is 14 residues long. The V end was cut by 2 bases, the J end by 4 bases, with 6 bases between. Germline V gives CDR1 MNHEY, CDR2 SVGAGI. The CDR3: CASSYHEGANVLTF. DNA for the CDR3: TGTGCCAGCAGTTACCACGAGGGGGCCAACGTCCTGACTTTC.

This clone was observed a single time. This chain connects TRBV6-5 to TRBJ2-2; 10 bases line up with TRBD1. V was clipped by 6 bases and J by 7 bases; unmatched bases: 8. The germline V gene has CDR1 MNHEY and CDR2 SVGAGI. There are 15 residues in the CDR3. CDR3 loop: CASSLTGGGGGELFF. DNA of the CDR3: TGTGCCAGCAGCCTGACAGGGGGCGGTGGCGGGGAGCTGTTTTTT.

The chain joins TRBV19 to TRBJ1-2; TRBD1 agrees at 11 bases. The V segment lost 5 bases and the J segment 7 bases; nucleotides outside the gene matches: 9. CDR1 is LNHDA and CDR2 is SQIVND in the germline V gene (reference sequence). This CDR3 comprises 15 residues. CDR3 sequence reads: CASSPHQGQGGGYTF. The CDR3 DNA reads TGTGCCAGTAGTCCCCACCAGGGACAGGGGGGTGGCTACACCTTC.

The DNA of the CDR3 is TGTGCCAGCAGCTTAGTGGGGGCAACCAACTATGGCTACACCTTC. Its protein product is CASSLVGATNYGYTF. The chain couples TRBV7-9 to TRBJ1-2; tentatively, D is TRBD1 (6 bases). CDR3 length equals 15 residues. The V end lost 1 base, the J end lost 2 bases, and 11 bases lay between the germline ends. Germline CDR1 is SEHNR and CDR2 is FQNEAQ (reference sequence).